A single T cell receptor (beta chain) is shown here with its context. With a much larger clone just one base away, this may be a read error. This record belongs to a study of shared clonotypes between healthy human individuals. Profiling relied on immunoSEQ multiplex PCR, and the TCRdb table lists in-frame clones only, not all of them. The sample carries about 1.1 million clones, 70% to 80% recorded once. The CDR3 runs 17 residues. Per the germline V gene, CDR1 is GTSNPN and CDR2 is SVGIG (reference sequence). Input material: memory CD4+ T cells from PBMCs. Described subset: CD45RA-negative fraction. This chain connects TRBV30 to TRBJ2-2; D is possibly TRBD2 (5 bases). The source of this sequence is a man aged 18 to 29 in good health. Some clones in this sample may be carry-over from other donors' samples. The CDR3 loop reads CARGLPAGRANAGELFF. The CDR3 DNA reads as TGTGCCCGGGGATTACCCGCCGGGCGGGCGAACGCCGGGGAGCTGTTTTTT.